Each of the 9 T cell receptor beta chains below was sequenced from the same sample in a study of blood T cell repertoires in COVID-19 (dated by TCRdb to the early 2020s). Libraries were built with the immunoSEQ multiplex PCR assay. TCRdb provides this immuneACCESS table in a form limited to in-frame rearrangements. Some clones are lacking; in checked studies, under half of them reflect an unresolved V gene, and why the rest are absent is not known. The sample table records some 120,000 clones; about 80% of these occur just once. Roughly 25% of the sample lies in the top ten. Sequences were obtained from peripheral blood. The receptor set was obtained from a human donor in a cohort sampled during active COVID-19.

This chain uses TRBV7-9 with TRBJ1-5; 10 bases are a match to TRBD1. The V gene end was trimmed by 2 bases and the J gene end by 5 bases; junction bases not matched to a gene: 6. Germline assignment: CDR1 SEHNR and CDR2 FQNEAQ (reference sequence). The CDR3 totals 16 residues. CDR3 in amino acids: CASSLLGQGNHQPQHF. The DNA of the CDR3 is TGTGCCAGCAGCTTACTGGGACAGGGGAATCATCAGCCCCAGCATTTT.

For this clone: The same CDR3 also results from other DNA sequences found in this sample. V is TRBV7-2 and J is TRBJ2-3; D gene unclear. Germline CDR1 is SGHTA and CDR2 is FQGNSA. The CDR3 is 11 residues long. V lost 5 bases and J lost 4, with 4 bases in between. The CDR3: CASSLPDTQYF. CDR3 DNA: TGTGCCAGCAGCCTCCCAGATACGCAGTATTTT.

The chain has TRBV19 and TRBJ2-1; D is perhaps TRBD2 (6 bases). Germline V CDR1 and CDR2: LNHDA, SQIVND (reference sequence). Trimming took off 5 bases at V and 0 bases at J, with 14 bases between the two ends. The CDR3 is made up of 16 amino acids. The CDR3 is CASSSGLESSYNEQFF. CDR3 nucleotide sequence: TGTGCCAGTAGTTCGGGACTGGAAAGCTCCTACAATGAGCAGTTCTTC. Drawing the rest from reference TRBV19 and TRBJ2-1, the complete variable domain is DGGITQSPKYLFRKEGQNVTLSCEQNLNHDAMYWYRQDPGQGLRLIYYSQIVNDFQKGDIAEGYSVSREKKESFPLTVTSAQKNPTAFYLCASSSGLESSYNEQFFGPGTRLTVL.

The chain links TRBV18 to TRBJ1-3; 12 nucleotides agree with TRBD1. V was pared by 3 bases and J by 3 bases, with 3 bases of the junction left unmatched. In germline, CDR1 is KGHSH, CDR2 LQKENI. This CDR3 comprises 16 residues. CDR3 sequence reads: CASSPGTGGFGNTIYF. The CDR3 nucleotides are TGTGCCAGCTCACCCGGGACAGGGGGCTTTGGAAACACCATATATTTT. Variable domain in full (rest from reference TRBV18 and TRBJ1-3): NAGVMQNPRHLVRRRGQEARLRCSPMKGHSHVYWYRQLPEEGLKFMVYLQKENIIDESGMPKERFSAEFPKEGPSILRIQQVVRGDSAAYFCASSPGTGGFGNTIYFGEGSWLTVV.

This clone was seen only a few times. The chain recombines TRBV28 with TRBJ1-5; perhaps TRBD1 as D (6 bases). Looked up from germline, CDR1 is MDHEN and CDR2 is SYDVKM. This CDR3 has 13 residues. V gave up 6 bases and J gave up 5 bases, with 11 bases separating them. CDR3 nucleotides: TGTGCCAGCAGAAGGGGGGGTGATCAGCCCCAGCATTTT. Translated, it gives CASRRGGDQPQHF.

The rearrangement joins TRBV7-9 to TRBJ1-3; D possibly corresponds to TRBD1 (5 bases). CDR3 size: 15 residues. CDR1 is SEHNR and CDR2 is FQNEAQ in the germline V gene (reference sequence). V lost 5 bases and J 5 bases, leaving 16 bases between the germline ends. CDR3 sequence: CASSPQDTSRNTIYF. In nucleotides, the CDR3 is TGTGCCAGCAGCCCCCAGGACACATCGAGAAACACCATATATTTT.

This clone was seen just once. The V and J genes are TRBV28 and TRBJ1-2; a weak D match, TRBD1 (5 bases). The CDR3 is 15 amino acids. Germline V lookup: CDR1 MDHEN, CDR2 SYDVKM. Trimming removed 6 bases at V and 4 bases at J, with 18 bases between. The CDR3 loop reads CASSPPTASGYGYTF. The CDR3 nucleotides read TGTGCCAGCAGCCCCCCGACAGCCTCAGGCTATGGCTACACCTTC.

The genes are TRBV6-5 and TRBJ1-5; D call uncertain. Germline CDR1 MNHEY, CDR2 SVGAGI. The CDR3 runs 14 residues. V lost 8 bases and J 0 bases, leaving 11 bases between the germline ends. The CDR3 loop is CASRSGGSNQPQHF. As DNA, the CDR3 is TGTGCCAGCCGGTCAGGTGGTAGCAATCAGCCCCAGCATTTT.

The gene calls are TRBV25-1 and TRBJ2-1, with D possibly TRBD2 on 5 matching bases. V was trimmed by 5 bases and J by 9 bases, leaving 11 bases between them. The CDR3 has 12 residues. CDR1 MGHDK and CDR2 SYGVNS come from the germline V gene. CDR3 loop: CASSLGGGEQFF. CDR3 sequence (DNA): TGTGCCAGCAGTCTTGGAGGAGGTGAGCAGTTCTTC.